Described below is a single T cell receptor (beta chain) sequence and its context. The source of the sample is a study of cytomegalovirus exposure and HLA in healthy donors. With 1 base clipped from V and 0 bases from J, the junction kept 6 bases outside the gene matches. The CDR3 is 17 amino acids. Germline loops: CDR1 SGHVS, CDR2 FQNEAQ. The PCR contained 60 Vbeta and 13 Jbeta primers. Sequenced by immunoSEQ multiplex PCR; TCRdb stores in-frame clones only, minus some. The sample comprises some 150,000 clones, roughly 73% of which are singletons, and approximately 3.4% rests with the top ten. Source material: PBMCs. This TCR derives from a female donor in good health and CMV-seronegative. The J gene is TRBJ2-1, the V gene TRBV7-8; TRBD2 matches 7 bases. The CDR3 region is CASSLGRGLSSYNEQFF. The CDR3 DNA is TGTGCCAGCAGCTTAGGGAGGGGACTAAGCTCCTACAATGAGCAGTTCTTC.